This TCR beta chain appears in the sequencing data of a study of blood T cell repertoires in COVID-19. Study details: There were acute and convalescent COVID-19 samples, and they came from the United States, Italy and Spain. In each case, the material was cDNA or gDNA derived from T cells, B-cell-depleted T cells, or PBMCs.

Original processing notes: Estimates of nucleated cell counts were drawn from the amplification of reference gene primers. Produced via immunoSEQ multiplex PCR; TCRdb's table is partial and in-frame only. The V and J calls and clone size come from that table; D and trimming were worked out from the DNA. This table holds 150,000 to 200,000 clones, about 86% found once. Germline loops: CDR1 SGHDT, CDR2 YYEEEE. The CDR3 has 17 amino acids. The junction had 8 bases not matched to a gene; V was cut back by 0 bases and J by 3 bases. This chain joins TRBV5-6 and TRBJ2-1, with 8 bases that match TRBD2. Source material: peripheral blood. This receptor was identified in a man between 50 and 59 years old with active or convalescent COVID-19. The CDR3 region has the DNA TGTGCCAGCAGCTTGGCCCCGGGACTAGGAGGCTACAATGAGCAGTTCTTC. Protein: CASSLAPGLGGYNEQFF.